The 25 T cell receptor beta chains given below trace back to one sample, sequenced in a study of vaccination and CD4 T cells after COVID-19. These receptors' antigens are unknown. Treatment indicated: approximately nine-day PBMC culture with coronavirus spike peptide pools or control peptides (ViraFEST assay). Cultured CD4+ T cell DNA was sequenced using the Oncomine TCR Beta short-read assay. TCRdb re-analysed the PCR reads in MiXCR, keeping a single row per CDR3 protein. The sample shows roughly 16,000 distinct CDR3 sequences, approximately 81% of them seen only once. This sample comprised CD4+ T cells from blood, cultured in vitro, obtained after SARS-CoV-2 vaccination. The receptors derive from a human donor who received a COVID-19 vaccine.

The chain has TRBV21-1 and TRBJ1-6; the tabulated D call, TRBD1, remains unverified against the DNA. TRBV21-1 is a recognized pseudogene. The CDR3 length is 16 residues. The CDR3 sequence: CASSEKRDLYNSPLHF. The DNA for the CDR3 is TGTGCCAGCAGCGAGAAAAGGGACCTCTATAATTCACCCCTCCACTTT.

The CDR3 DNA reads as TGTGCCAGCAGCTTATGGTCGACGGGGTATAGCAATCAGCCCCAGCATTTT. Residues: CASSLWSTGYSNQPQHF. This chain links TRBV7-2 with TRBJ1-5; no firm D call. CDR3 length: 17 residues. Germline V CDR1 and CDR2: SGHTA, FQGNSA. V lost 2 bases and J 0 bases, leaving 14 bases between the germline ends.

The V call is TRBV20-1, the J call TRBJ2-3; the D gene could be TRBD1 or TRBD2 (5 bases each). Germline CDR1 DFQATT, CDR2 SNEGSKA (reference sequence). The CDR3 consists of 12 residues. V was pared by 4 bases and J by 4 bases, with 9 bases between. CDR3 DNA sequence: TGCAGTGCTACTAGCAGGGCAGATACGCAGTATTTT. It is translated as CSATSRADTQYF.

This clonotype came up once. The V gene is TRBV7-2, the J gene TRBJ2-5; D is unclear. Per germline, CDR1 SGHTA and CDR2 FQGNSA. V shed 5 bases and J shed 5 bases, with 9 bases lying between them. The CDR3 length is 12 residues. The CDR3 nucleotides read TGTGCCAGCAGCCTATCTGAGGAGACCCAGTACTTC. Translating gives CASSLSEETQYF.

The sample holds one count of this clonotype. DNA for the CDR3: TGTGCCAGCAGTGAATTGGGACTAGGGGCCTACGAGCAGTACTTC. Translated, it gives CASSELGLGAYEQYF. The chain links TRBV25-1 to TRBJ2-7; 8 bases are a match to TRBD2. Germline-derived CDR1 and CDR2 are MGHDK and SYGVNS. The CDR3 is 15 amino acids. Germline trimming cut 1 base from V and 2 bases from J; bases unmatched to any gene: 4.

The chain uses TRBV25-1 and TRBJ2-3; 9 bases agree with TRBD2. The CDR3 has 15 residues. Germline assignment: CDR1 MGHDK and CDR2 SYGVNS. The V and J ends lost 2 bases and 3 bases, in that order; junction bases with no gene match: 3. Written as DNA, the CDR3 is TGTGCCAGCAGTGAAGGGGGACTAGCAACAGATACGCAGTATTTT. This translates into CASSEGGLATDTQYF. The full variable domain, with the rest looked up from reference TRBV25-1 and TRBJ2-3, is EADIYQTPRYLVIGTGKKITLECSQTMGHDKMYWYQQDPGMELHLIHYSYGVNSTEKGDLSSESTVSRIRTEHFPLTLESARPSHTSQYLCASSEGGLATDTQYFGPGTRLTVL.

This clonotype was observed a handful of times. The rearrangement uses TRBV2 and TRBJ2-3; TRBD1 matches 7 bases. V was pared by 5 bases and J by 3 bases, with 8 bases of the junction left unmatched. The CDR3 has 15 amino acids. Germline CDR1 reads SNHLY; CDR2 reads FYNNEI. The DNA for the CDR3 is TGTGCCAGCAGTCTGAGGGACAGATCAACAGATACGCAGTATTTT. Protein sequence: CASSLRDRSTDTQYF. Drawing the rest from reference TRBV2 and TRBJ2-3, the complete variable domain is EPEVTQTPSHQVTQMGQEVILRCVPISNHLYFYWYRQILGQKVEFLVSFYNNEISEKSEIFDDQFSVERPDGSNFTLKIRSTKLEDSAMYFCASSLRDRSTDTQYFGPGTRLTVL.

This clonotype appeared once. The chain links TRBV9 to TRBJ2-7, with D unresolved. The CDR3 sequence is 14 residues long. V gave up 3 bases and J gave up 4 bases, with 14 bases separating them. Looked up from germline, CDR1 is SGDLS and CDR2 is YYNGEE. CDR3 region: CASSGHETWYEQYF. The CDR3 DNA reads TGTGCCAGCAGCGGACATGAGACCTGGTACGAGCAGTACTTC.

The V call is TRBV6-1, the J call TRBJ1-2; the D is unclear. Germline V CDR1 and CDR2: MNHNS, SASEGT. The CDR3 is 13 amino acids. Trimming pared 6 bases from V and 0 bases from J, leaving 8 bases between. The CDR3 sequence: CASSTQSNYGYTF. For the CDR3, the DNA is TGTGCCAGCAGCACACAGTCTAACTATGGCTACACCTTC.

The rearrangement links TRBV6-1 to TRBJ2-1, with D possibly being TRBD1 (6 bases). V dropped 7 bases and J dropped 7 bases, with 14 bases sitting between them. Germline V lookup: CDR1 MNHNS, CDR2 SASEGT. This CDR3 region has 13 residues. CDR3 sequence reads: CASTEGGSNEQFF. CDR3 sequence (DNA): TGTGCCAGCACCGAAGGGGGTTCGAATGAGCAGTTCTTC.

The chain uses TRBV27 and TRBJ2-3; weak D call: TRBD1 (6 bases). Germline V lookup: CDR1 MNHEY, CDR2 SMNVEV (reference sequence). This CDR3 is 17 amino acids long. V lost 3 bases and J 0 bases, leaving 16 bases between the germline ends. The CDR3 region is CASSFRLGTFSTDTQYF. CDR3 nucleotide sequence: TGTGCCAGCAGTTTTCGTCTCGGGACATTTAGCACAGATACGCAGTATTTT.

The chain recombines TRBV27 with TRBJ1-2; possibly TRBD1 for D (6 bases). The CDR3 extends over 16 amino acids. Deletions cut 5 bases from V and 4 bases from J, with 20 bases between. Germline V gives CDR1 MNHEY, CDR2 SMNVEV (reference sequence). CDR3 amino acids: CASSVTQGNSAYGYTF. In nucleotides, the CDR3 is TGTGCCAGCAGTGTAACTCAGGGGAATTCGGCCTATGGCTACACCTTC.

The CDR3 region has the DNA TGTGCCAGTAGCCCGGACAGAGATAACTATGGCTACACCTTC. Protein product: CASSPDRDNYGYTF. The chain uses TRBV19 and TRBJ1-2; D is perhaps TRBD1 (6 bases). With 6 bases removed from V and 1 base from J, the gap between germline ends came to 12 bases. Germline values: CDR1 LNHDA, CDR2 SQIVND (reference sequence). The CDR3 is 14 residues long.

The rearrangement joins TRBV7-9 to TRBJ1-1, with a possible D match to TRBD1 (5 bases). Germline CDR1 reads SEHNR; CDR2 reads FQNEAQ (reference sequence). Trimming removed 7 bases at V and 4 bases at J, with 10 bases between. The CDR3 is made up of 12 amino acids. CDR3 bases: TGTGCCAGCACCCTCGGGGGCACTGAAGCTTTCTTT. Its protein is CASTLGGTEAFF.

CDR3 DNA sequence: TGTGCCAGCAGTGTTACAGGGTGGGACACTGAAGCTTTCTTT. It codes for CASSVTGWDTEAFF. The V call is TRBV2, the J call TRBJ1-1, with a possible D match to TRBD1 (6 bases). The V end lost 4 bases, the J end lost 3 bases, and 12 bases lay between the germline ends. Germline V gene sequence: CDR1 SNHLY, CDR2 FYNNEI. This CDR3 region has 14 residues.

DNA for the CDR3: TGCACCAGCAGCCGACCCGACTCCTGGGGCGTCCAAGAGACCCAGTACTTC. It codes for CTSSRPDSWGVQETQYF. The chain employs TRBV1 and TRBJ2-5; TRBD1 reflects the table's D call only, with no check against the DNA. TRBV1 is reported as a pseudogene. This CDR3 has 17 amino acids.

This clonotype was picked up one time. V usage is TRBV20-1 and J usage is TRBJ1-2, with D possibly matching TRBD1 (5 bases). V dropped 3 bases and J dropped 4 bases, with 15 bases sitting between them. CDR3 length: 14 residues. CDR1 is DFQATT and CDR2 is SNEGSKA in the germline V gene (reference sequence). The CDR3 loop reads CSAREAGQFYGYTF. CDR3 sequence (DNA): TGCAGTGCTAGGGAGGCAGGGCAATTCTATGGCTACACCTTC.

The genes are TRBV5-5 and TRBJ2-7; D is unclear. Germline V gene lookup returns CDR1 SGHKS and CDR2 YYEKEE (reference sequence). Trimming shortened V by 2 bases and J by 0 bases, and 9 bases separated the two germline ends. The CDR3 consists of 14 residues. CDR3 loop: CASSFRIPSYEQYF. The DNA of the CDR3 is TGTGCCAGCAGCTTCCGTATTCCCTCCTACGAGCAGTACTTC.

This clonotype was picked up a small number of times. The rearrangement joins TRBV20-1 to TRBJ1-2, with TRBD1 matching over 7 bases. CDR3 size: 13 residues. Trimming took 3 bases from V and 4 from J; bases not matched to a gene: 5. CDR1 and CDR2 (germline): DFQATT, SNEGSKA (reference sequence). The CDR3: CSASFRGGYGYTF. The DNA of the CDR3 is TGCAGTGCTAGCTTCAGGGGGGGCTATGGCTACACCTTC.

The chain is built from TRBV5-1 and TRBJ2-3, with 10 positions matching TRBD2. Unmatched junction bases numbered 13, after V lost 3 bases and J lost 0 bases. The germline gives CDR1 SGHRS, CDR2 YFSETQ. This CDR3 spans 19 amino acids. CDR3 DNA: TGCGCCAGCAGCTGGGGGCTAGCGGGGGTAGATTCTAGCACAGATACGCAGTATTTT. Translation: CASSWGLAGVDSSTDTQYF.

The V and J genes are TRBV19 and TRBJ1-5, with TRBD1 matching over 9 bases. Germline V CDR1 and CDR2: LNHDA, SQIVND (reference sequence). The CDR3 spans 14 residues. The trim removed 4 bases at V and 2 bases at J, leaving 0 bases unmatched. DNA for the CDR3: TGTGCCAGTAGTAGGACAGGGGGCAATCAGCCCCAGCATTTT. It specifies CASSRTGGNQPQHF.

This rearrangement joins TRBV6-1 to TRBJ1-1; D is unclear. The CDR3 totals 12 residues. The V end was cut by 6 bases, the J end by 5 bases, with 10 bases between. Germline lookup yields CDR1 MNHNS and CDR2 SASEGT. This chain's CDR3 is CASRRGETEAFF. The CDR3 DNA is TGTGCCAGCAGGCGTGGGGAGACTGAAGCTTTCTTT.

The gene calls are TRBV20-1 and TRBJ2-3; 8 positions agree with TRBD1. Germline loops: CDR1 DFQATT, CDR2 SNEGSKA (reference sequence). The V segment lost 0 bases and the J segment 1 base; nucleotides outside the gene matches: 3. The CDR3 has 15 residues. The CDR3 protein is CSARDTGGRTDTQYF. The CDR3 DNA follows: TGCAGTGCTAGAGATACAGGGGGGCGCACAGATACGCAGTATTTT.

The chain recombines TRBV20-1 with TRBJ2-3, with TRBD2 matching over 14 bases. V trimming: 3 bases; J trimming: 4 bases; junction bases outside the gene matches: 12. The CDR3 has 18 amino acids. The germline V gene encodes CDR1 DFQATT and CDR2 SNEGSKA (reference sequence). CDR3 sequence (DNA): TGCAGTGCTAGCCCGACTAGCGGGGGGGCCCCCCCGTCAGATACGCAGTATTTT. Amino acids: CSASPTSGGAPPSDTQYF.

This sequence joins TRBV20-1 and TRBJ2-3; 7 bases are shared with TRBD2. CDR3 size: 14 residues. V was pared by 4 bases and J by 3 bases, with 7 bases of the junction left unmatched. Germline V CDR1 and CDR2: DFQATT, SNEGSKA (reference sequence). CDR3 sequence reads: CSAKIRDYTDTQYF. DNA for the CDR3: TGCAGTGCTAAAATCCGGGACTATACAGATACGCAGTATTTT.